One and the same sample provided the 30 T cell receptor beta chains below, sequenced in a study of regulatory T cells in long-lasting Graves disease (dated by TCRdb to the early 2020s). Library prep was done by multiplex PCR. TCRdb shows the sequencer as Illumina HiSeq 4000. TCR beta libraries were built with iRepertoire HTBI primers and Arm-PCR amplification of CDR3 regions. Starting from the raw public reads, TCRdb applied fastp trimming at Q25, assembled clones with MiXCR and retained in-frame beta chains. Here each entry gathers all rows of one CDR3 protein and keeps the most common genes and DNA. Recorded for this sample are approximately 310,000 distinct CDR3 sequences; 15% to 20% of them occurred a single time. In total, the top ten clones hold roughly 35% of the sample. What this sample's time point label stands for: newly diagnosed GD, antithyroid drugs for less than 3 months. RNA was extracted from PBMCs in TRIzol for both TCR sequencing and RNA sequencing.

Sequences were derived from peripheral blood mononuclear cells (PBMCs), sampled at new diagnosis, from a patient treated with antithyroid drugs. The receptors originated from a female donor with Graves disease.

Concerning this clonotype: A single base is all that separates this from a far larger clone, so a read error is likely. The rearrangement links TRBV2 to TRBJ2-3; D gene ambiguous. The J call may be wrong; the DNA end is better matched by TRBJ2-7. Per germline, CDR1 SNHLY and CDR2 FYNNEI. The CDR3 is made up of 10 amino acids. The CDR3, as DNA: TGTGCCAGCAGCAACAATGAGCAGTACTTC. It codes for CASSNNEQYF.

This clonotype has more than one count but fewer than ten. The gene calls are TRBV28 and TRBJ2-5; D possibly corresponds to TRBD2 (6 bases). The CDR3 consists of 14 residues. Trimming left V 4 bases short and J 5 bases short, with 14 bases between. The V gene's germline CDR1 is MDHEN and CDR2 SYDVKM. CDR3 region: CASSSQRVTETQYF. CDR3 DNA: TGTGCCAGCAGTTCTCAGCGGGTTACGGAGACCCAGTACTTC. The full variable domain, rest sourced from reference TRBV28 and TRBJ2-5, is DVKVTQSSRYLVKRTGEKVFLECVQDMDHENMFWYRQDPGLGLRLIYFSYDVKMKEKGDIPEGYSVSREKKERFSLILESASTNQTSMYLCASSSQRVTETQYFGPGTRLLVL.

This clonotype was observed at least ten times. The V call is TRBV20-1, the J call TRBJ2-5; the match to TRBD2 covers 8 bases. V was pared by 6 bases and J by 5 bases, with 17 bases of the junction left unmatched. Germline lookup yields CDR1 DFQATT and CDR2 SNEGSKA (reference sequence). The CDR3 has 16 residues. The CDR3 protein is CSAVAGAAGALETQYF. CDR3 DNA: TGCAGTGCCGTGGCTGGGGCAGCGGGAGCGTTGGAGACCCAGTACTTC.

The chain recombines TRBV19 with TRBJ2-1; TRBD2 matches at 8 bases. The J segment lost 0 bases and the V segment lost 10 bases, leaving 11 bases of the junction unmatched. The CDR3 runs 16 residues. Germline V gene data show CDR1 as LNHDA and CDR2 as SQIVND (reference sequence). CDR3 in DNA: TGTGCCACCCAAACCGGGGGGGACACCTCCTACAATGAGCAGTTCTTC. Translating gives CATQTGGDTSYNEQFF.

This clonotype was recorded a few times. A much larger clonotype is one base distant, so this may be a read error. The CDR3 carries no conserved terminal phenylalanine or tryptophan, so it likely arises from a read error. The chain employs TRBV2 and TRBJ2-1, with no clear D. The CDR3 sequence is 13 residues long. The germline CDR1 and CDR2 sequences are SNHLY and FYNNEI. Trimming removed 4 bases from V and 3 bases from J, with 7 bases in between. The CDR3 loop reads CASSGTNYNEQFY. The CDR3 nucleotides read TGTGCCAGCAGTGGAACTAACTACAATGAGCAGTTCTAC.

There are many counts of this clonotype. The chain joins TRBV19 to TRBJ2-4, with D maybe TRBD2 (5 bases). The CDR3 runs 12 residues. Germline V gives CDR1 LNHDA, CDR2 SQIVND (reference sequence). Trimming left V 5 bases short and J 6 bases short, with 8 bases between. The CDR3: CASSAGLNIQYF. In DNA, the CDR3 is TGTGCCAGTAGTGCCGGACTAAACATTCAGTACTTC.

At least ten counts were recorded for this clonotype. The J gene is TRBJ2-7, the V gene TRBV28; no clear D. V shed 3 bases and J shed 2 bases, with 11 bases lying between them. This CDR3 comprises 14 residues. The germline CDR1 and CDR2 sequences are MDHEN and SYDVKM. The DNA of the CDR3 is TGTGCCAGCAGTTTGCCGGGCGCTGCCTACGAGCAGTACTTC. This translates into CASSLPGAAYEQYF.

This clonotype was detected ten times or more. V is TRBV11-2 and J is TRBJ2-2, with D tentatively TRBD2 (7 bases). The CDR3 totals 17 residues. The V end was cut by 4 bases, the J end by 7 bases, with 22 bases between. The germline gives CDR1 SGHAT, CDR2 FQNNGV. CDR3 sequence (DNA): TGTGCCAGCAGCTCCATACCCTTTGCGGGGGCAAGCGGGGAGCTGTTTTTT. It is translated as CASSSIPFAGASGELFF.

This chain uses TRBV20-1 with TRBJ2-3; TRBD2 matches 7 bases. The trim removed 3 bases at V and 2 bases at J, leaving 14 bases unmatched. Per germline, CDR1 DFQATT and CDR2 SNEGSKA (reference sequence). The CDR3 consists of 17 residues. CDR3 residues: CSASPSTGGLSTDTQYF. The CDR3 region has the DNA TGCAGTGCTAGCCCCTCCACGGGAGGACTATCCACAGATACGCAGTATTTT.

This clonotype showed up just once. This chain connects TRBV2 to TRBJ2-1; TRBD2 matches 7 bases. The V and J ends lost 7 bases and 9 bases, in that order; junction bases with no gene match: 9. The CDR3 consists of 13 residues. Per germline, CDR1 SNHLY and CDR2 FYNNEI. CDR3 sequence: CASNLAVIGEQFF. The CDR3 DNA sequence: TGTGCCAGCAATCTAGCGGTGATCGGTGAGCAGTTCTTC.

In regard to this clonotype: Given a much more abundant clone one base away, this may be a read error. CDR3 sequence (DNA): TGTGCCAGCAGTACGAGACTAGCGGGAGGGCCGGGATACAATGACCAGTTCTTC. Amino acid sequence: CASSTRLAGGPGYNDQFF. The gene calls are TRBV11-3 and TRBJ2-1, with 14 bases fitting TRBD2. The CDR3 has 18 amino acids. Per the germline V gene, CDR1 is SGHNT and CDR2 is YENEEA.

This clonotype was recorded at least ten times. This chain joins TRBV18 and TRBJ2-1; 9 bases are shared with TRBD1. Germline CDR1 is KGHSH and CDR2 is LQKENI. V trimming: 2 bases; J trimming: 6 bases; junction bases outside the gene matches: 5. The CDR3 is 15 residues long. This chain's CDR3 is CASSPRTGEINEQFF. For the CDR3, the DNA is TGTGCCAGCTCACCAAGGACAGGGGAAATCAATGAGCAGTTCTTC.

The chain recombines TRBV20-1 with TRBJ2-2, with D hard to call. The germline gives CDR1 DFQATT, CDR2 SNEGSKA (reference sequence). This CDR3 has 14 amino acids. Trimming took 0 bases from V and 2 from J, leaving 7 bases between them. The CDR3 is CSARDLGNTGELFF. Here the CDR3 DNA reads TGCAGTGCTAGAGATCTGGGTAACACCGGGGAGCTGTTTTTT.

This clonotype showed up just a few times. The V gene is TRBV12-3 or TRBV12-4, the J gene TRBJ2-6; D uncertain. This CDR3 comprises 17 residues. V shed 7 bases and J shed 1 base, with 17 bases lying between them. As DNA, the CDR3 is TGTGCCAGCAAACCCCGATGGGTAAGGTCTGGGGCCAACGTCCTGACTTTC. This sequence encodes CASKPRWVRSGANVLTF.

This clonotype has more than one count but fewer than ten. The rearrangement links TRBV6-8 to TRBJ2-1, with 9 positions matching TRBD2. Trimming took 8 bases from V and 6 from J; bases not matched to a gene: 11. Germline assignment: CDR1 MNHGY and CDR2 SAAAGT. This CDR3 is built from 15 residues. CDR3 in amino acids: CASVRAGGPRNEQFF. The CDR3 DNA is TGTGCCAGCGTTCGGGCGGGAGGGCCCCGCAATGAGCAGTTCTTC.

In this sample, this clonotype turned up many times. This sequence joins TRBV20-1 and TRBJ2-1, with 8 bases that match TRBD2. Germline V CDR1 and CDR2: DFQATT, SNEGSKA (reference sequence). The J segment lost 3 bases and the V segment lost 4 bases, leaving 5 bases of the junction unmatched. The CDR3 is 14 amino acids. The CDR3 loop reads CSAIRGTSYNEQFF. CDR3 nucleotide sequence: TGCAGTGCTATTCGGGGGACTAGCTACAATGAGCAGTTCTTC.

This clonotype was counted between two and nine times. The V and J genes are TRBV19 and TRBJ2-5, with D perhaps matching TRBD1 or TRBD2 (5 bases each). Trimming took 4 bases from V and 5 from J, leaving 11 bases between them. The germline gives CDR1 LNHDA, CDR2 SQIVND (reference sequence). The length of the CDR3 is 13 residues. DNA of the CDR3: TGTGCCAGTAGTACGGGGCGCCGGGAGACCCAGTACTTC. Protein product: CASSTGRRETQYF.

The V and J genes are TRBV4-1 and TRBJ2-3; 12 bases are shared with TRBD2. The CDR3 is 16 amino acids. J gave up 5 bases and V 1 base, and 4 bases lay outside the gene matches. Germline V gives CDR1 MGHRA, CDR2 YSYEKL. For the CDR3, the DNA is TGCGCCAGCAGCCAAGGACCGGGACTAGCGGGAGATACGCAGTATTTT. This codes for CASSQGPGLAGDTQYF.

This clonotype has a count of ten or more. The chain combines TRBV6-1 with TRBJ1-2; D perhaps matches TRBD1 (6 bases). Trimming shortened V by 6 bases and J by 4 bases, and 15 bases separated the two germline ends. Germline V CDR1 and CDR2: MNHNS, SASEGT. This CDR3 has 14 residues. In DNA form, the CDR3 reads TGTGCCAGCAGGGAGGGGGGACGCGGCTATGGCTACACCTTC. Its translation is CASREGGRGYGYTF.

The sample holds many counts of this clonotype. This chain uses TRBV28 with TRBJ2-5, with a possible D match to TRBD1 (5 bases). From germline, CDR1 is MDHEN and CDR2 SYDVKM. Deletions cut 4 bases from V and 1 base from J, with 13 bases between. The CDR3 length is 15 residues. The CDR3 protein is CASSSPDSSQETQYF. The CDR3 DNA reads TGTGCCAGCAGTTCCCCTGACAGTAGCCAAGAGACCCAGTACTTC.

In the case of this clonotype: This sequence is one base from a far larger clone and is likely a read error. The CDR3 region is CASSERREGHNEQYF. The CDR3 DNA sequence: TGTGCCAGCAGTGAGAGGCGGGAGGGTCACAATGAGCAGTACTTC. V usage is TRBV6-1 and J usage is TRBJ2-7; 9 bases are shared with TRBD2. CDR3 length: 15 amino acids. V lost 3 bases and J lost 7; bases outside the gene matches: 10. In germline, CDR1 is MNHNS, CDR2 SASEGT.

This clonotype has a handful of counts. One junction end disagrees with the germline gene, perhaps due to a read error. V gene TRBV6-2 or TRBV6-3 combines with J gene TRBJ2-6; maybe TRBD1 (5 bases). The CDR3 covers 15 residues. Germline loops: CDR1 MNHEY, CDR2 SVGEGT. The CDR3 protein is CASSYRGSGVNVLTF. In nucleotides, the CDR3 is TGTGCCAGCAGTTACAGGGGCTCTGGGGTCAACGTCCTGACTTTC.

This clonotype appeared many times. The chain joins TRBV27 to TRBJ1-5; no clear D gene. V lost 0 bases and J lost 6, with 9 bases in between. CDR1 MNHEY and CDR2 SMNVEV come from the germline V gene (reference sequence). The CDR3 loop spans 14 amino acids. The DNA for the CDR3 is TGTGCCAGCAGTTTATCAGGTAATAGTCAGCCCCAGCATTTT. It specifies CASSLSGNSQPQHF.

The V and J genes are TRBV19 and TRBJ1-3; tentative D call: TRBD1 (5 bases). The germline V gene encodes CDR1 LNHDA and CDR2 SQIVND (reference sequence). Trimming left V 0 bases short and J 4 bases short, with 10 bases between. The CDR3 runs 15 residues. This CDR3 is CASSIDGARGNTIYF. The CDR3 DNA sequence: TGTGCCAGTAGTATAGACGGGGCGCGGGGAAACACCATATATTTT.

This clonotype occurred a few times. V gene TRBV6-1 combines with J gene TRBJ1-3; perhaps TRBD1 as D (5 bases). CDR3 size: 14 residues. Trimming removed 5 bases from V and 7 bases from J, with 15 bases in between. Germline CDR1 and CDR2: MNHNS and SASEGT. The CDR3 DNA is TGTGCCAGCAGTAGGGACGGGGGTAGGAACACCATATATTTT. Protein product: CASSRDGGRNTIYF.

This clonotype came up once. This rearrangement joins TRBV27 to TRBJ1-2, with TRBD1 as a possible D gene (5 bases). Trimming stripped 4 bases from V and 6 bases from J, with 12 bases between. This CDR3 has 13 residues. Germline CDR1 MNHEY, CDR2 SMNVEV (reference sequence). CDR3 coding DNA: TGTGCCAGCAGTTACCAGGGTTATAATGGCTACACCTTC. As protein: CASSYQGYNGYTF.

This clonotype was counted between two and nine times. The chain combines TRBV7-9 with TRBJ1-1; TRBD1 matches at 8 bases. V gave up 6 bases and J gave up 1 base; unmatched junction bases: 10. Per germline, CDR1 SEHNR and CDR2 FQNEAQ (reference sequence). The CDR3 runs 16 residues. The CDR3 DNA follows: TGTGCCAGCAGGAACGGACAGGGAAGGGCGAACACTGAAGCTTTCTTT. It translates to CASRNGQGRANTEAFF.

To note about this clonotype: Being one base from a much bigger clone, this may be a read error. The chain employs TRBV6-2 or TRBV6-3 and TRBJ2-7, with TRBD1 matching 7 bases. J gave up 4 bases and V 6 bases, and 12 bases lay outside the gene matches. The CDR3 is made up of 15 amino acids. The germline V gene has CDR1 MNHEY and CDR2 SVGEGT. The CDR3 reads CASSPGQKRVYEQYF. In nucleotides, the CDR3 is TGTGCCAGCAGCCCGGGACAGAAAAGGGTGTACGAGCAGTACTTC.

The chain employs TRBV2 and TRBJ2-1, with D maybe TRBD1 (6 bases). The CDR3 covers 15 residues. Trimming shortened V by 6 bases and J by 7 bases, and 19 bases separated the two germline ends. The germline V gene has CDR1 SNHLY and CDR2 FYNNEI. In DNA form, the CDR3 reads TGTGCCAGCAGGAACTGGGGGCAGGGGTCAAATGAGCAGTTCTTC. Protein sequence: CASRNWGQGSNEQFF.

This clonotype was seen at least ten times. This chain joins TRBV20-1 and TRBJ2-7; tentative D call: TRBD2 (5 bases). CDR3 length equals 12 residues. Germline V gene lookup returns CDR1 DFQATT and CDR2 SNEGSKA (reference sequence). Between the trimmed V and J ends, which lost 5 bases and 4 bases, there was a span of 12 bases. The CDR3 nucleotides are TGCAGTGCTTACAGCGGATATTACGAGCAGTACTTC. Residues: CSAYSGYYEQYF.